This is a list of T cell receptor beta chains from one sample in a study of blood T cell repertoires in COVID-19. The table came from immunoSEQ multiplex PCR; TCRdb's copy has only in-frame clones and leaves some out. Here the sample spans roughly 140,000 clones, 65% to 85% being singletons. Source material: peripheral blood. The source is a woman aged 45 to 65 with acute or convalescent COVID-19. CDR3s include the opening cysteine and the closing phenylalanine or tryptophan. The D gene is left open where the match is weak. Some rows have no size entry. The others give once, few or many, or a class for an expanded clone.

cdr3_nt cdr3_aa v_call clone_size j_call d_call
TGTGCCATCAGTGAGGCGGGAGATCAGCCCCAGCATTTT CAISEAGDQPQHF TRBV10-3 once TRBJ1-5 -
TGTGCCAGCAACCTACCCGGAAGGGGAACACCCCATGGCTACACCTTC CASNLPGRGTPHGYTF TRBV6-6 - TRBJ1-2 -
TGTGCCAGCAGCAGTCCCCCTAGCGGGTCCTACGAGCAGTACTTC CASSSPPSGSYEQYF TRBV6-2/TRBV6-3 - TRBJ2-7 TRBD2
TGTGCCAGCAGCGTAGAGCCGGGAAATGAAAAACTGTTTTTT CASSVEPGNEKLFF TRBV9 - TRBJ1-4 -
TGTGCCAGCAGTAAAGCGGGGGGGTATCAAGAGACCCAGTACTTC CASSKAGGYQETQYF TRBV28 once TRBJ2-5 TRBD2
TGCGCCAGCAGCCAAGGACTTTCAAATCAGCCCCAGCATTTT CASSQGLSNQPQHF TRBV4-3 once TRBJ1-5 -
TGTGCCAGCAGCGGGACAGGGGAGGCCTATGGCTACACCTTC CASSGTGEAYGYTF TRBV6-5 once TRBJ1-2 TRBD1
TGCAGCGTTGAAGAAGACACTCGCGGGGGGAAACTGTTTTTT CSVEEDTRGGKLFF TRBV29-1 - TRBJ1-4 -
TGCGCCAGTGGGACAGGGGATTCTTATGGCTACACCTTC CASGTGDSYGYTF TRBV5-1 few TRBJ1-2 TRBD1
TGTGCCAGTAGTATAGACCGTAGAAGAGAATTGAGCTCCTATAATTCACCCCTCCACTTT CASSIDRRRELSSYNSPLHF TRBV19 - TRBJ1-6 -
TGTGCCAGCAGCTTAGTTTCAGGGGGGAGCAATCAGCCCCAGCATTTT CASSLVSGGSNQPQHF TRBV7-2 - TRBJ1-5 TRBD1
TGCGCCAGCAGCGGAACCCGACGGTTCGGGACTGAAGCTTTCTTT CASSGTRRFGTEAFF TRBV5-1 once TRBJ1-1 -
TGCGCCAGCAGCTTGGCCGAAGGGAGTCAGCCCCAGCATTTT CASSLAEGSQPQHF TRBV5-1 - TRBJ1-5 -
TGTGCCAGCAACACCGGACAGGGAGTCTATGGCTACACCTTC CASNTGQGVYGYTF TRBV7-3 - TRBJ1-2 TRBD1
TGTGCCAGCAGTCCTGTGGGGCTTGCCTACGAGCAGTACTTC CASSPVGLAYEQYF TRBV27 - TRBJ2-7 -
TGTGCCAGCAGCTTAGTTGGAGCCGGAAACACCATATATTTT CASSLVGAGNTIYF TRBV11-2 - TRBJ1-3 -
TGTGCCAGCAGTTTACCTCTGGATACGCAGTATTTT CASSLPLDTQYF TRBV28 few TRBJ2-3 -
TGCGCCAGCAACCCATCCTGGGGCTTCACCGGGGAGCTGTTTTTT CASNPSWGFTGELFF TRBV5-1 - TRBJ2-2 -
TGTGCCAGCAGCTTAGGGACAGGGGGCCCATATGGCTACACCTTC CASSLGTGGPYGYTF TRBV7-9 - TRBJ1-2 TRBD1
TGTGCCAGCAATTCCGTCCTTTTGAACACTGAAGCTTTCTTT CASNSVLLNTEAFF TRBV7-8 - TRBJ1-1 -
TGTGCCAGCGCAAGTGGGCATCCTTTTGGCTACACCTTC CASASGHPFGYTF TRBV6-5 - TRBJ1-2 -
TGTGCCAGCTCACCAAGGCCAGATCGGGAAACAAATTCACCCCTCCACTTT CASSPRPDRETNSPLHF TRBV18 - TRBJ1-6 -
TGTGCCAGCAGCTTGTTCTTGGCTAGCGGGGGGCAGGCAGATACGCAGTATTTT CASSLFLASGGQADTQYF TRBV5-8 many TRBJ2-3 TRBD2
TGTGCCAGCGGGTCAGGGATGTACGAGCAGTACTTC CASGSGMYEQYF TRBV2 many TRBJ2-7 -
TGTGCCAGCAGCCAAGGGACAGGAAATAATCAGCCCCAGCATTTT CASSQGTGNNQPQHF TRBV3-1/TRBV3-2 - TRBJ1-5 TRBD1
TGTGCCAGCAGTTTGTACAGGGATACTGAAGCTTTCTTT CASSLYRDTEAFF TRBV28 - TRBJ1-1 -
TGCAGCGTTGCACCCGGGGATCGGGAGCTGTTTTTT CSVAPGDRELFF TRBV29-1 - TRBJ2-2 -
TGTGCCAGCAGCGCCACAGGGAATATCATGAACACTGAAGCTTTCTTT CASSATGNIMNTEAFF TRBV9 - TRBJ1-1 -
TGTGCCAGTAGTCCAAGGACAGGGGCTGATTTGGGAGGAGCTTTCTTT CASSPRTGADLGGAFF TRBV19 - TRBJ1-1 TRBD1
TGTGCCAGCCTCGACAGGATCTCTGGAAACACCATATATTTT CASLDRISGNTIYF TRBV6-6 - TRBJ1-3 -
TGTGCCAGCAGCCCGCTGATGGGCACCGGTCGGGTGAGCGGTGAGACCCAGTACTTC CASSPLMGTGRVSGETQYF TRBV7-9 - TRBJ2-5 -
TGTGCCAGCAGCGTAGCTGAGCGGGGGGAAGCTTTCTTT CASSVAERGEAFF TRBV9 - TRBJ1-1 -
TGTGCCAGCAGCCAAGGCGCTAGACTTGACACCGGGGAGCTGTTTTTT CASSQGARLDTGELFF TRBV3-1/TRBV3-2 - TRBJ2-2 -
TGTGCCAGCAGTGGGACAGCCCTATATGGCTACACCTTC CASSGTALYGYTF TRBV6-2/TRBV6-3 - TRBJ1-2 TRBD1
TGCGCCAGCAGCCAAGCCGGGACAGGGCAAAACATTCAGTACTTC CASSQAGTGQNIQYF TRBV4-3 - TRBJ2-4 TRBD1
TGTGCCAGTCAAATGGGGACAGAAAATTCCCTTAGCAATCAGCCCCAGCATTTT CASQMGTENSLSNQPQHF TRBV19 - TRBJ1-5 TRBD1
TGTGCCAGCAGCCAGGGAGGGGAGGATTACAATGAGCAGTTCTTC CASSQGGEDYNEQFF TRBV3-1/TRBV3-2 - TRBJ2-1 TRBD2
TGTGCCAGCAGCCAAGACGGCTCCTACAATGAGCAGTTCTTC CASSQDGSYNEQFF TRBV3-1/TRBV3-2 - TRBJ2-1 -
TGTGCCAGCAGCTTGTTGTGGAGAGAAGACTATGGCTACACCTTC CASSLLWREDYGYTF TRBV5-6 many TRBJ1-2 -
TGTGCCAGCAGCTTAGCGGGGGCTCACAATGAGCAGTTCTTC CASSLAGAHNEQFF TRBV7-7 - TRBJ2-1 -
TGCAGTGCTAGACAATACAATGAGCAGTTCTTC CSARQYNEQFF TRBV20-1 - TRBJ2-1 -
TGTGCCAGCAGTCTATATATGCCGACAGGCGATTATAATTCACCCCTCCACTTT CASSLYMPTGDYNSPLHF TRBV6-6 - TRBJ1-6 -
TGTGCCAGCAGTTACCTCCCGGCAGGGGAGAATTCACCCCTCCACTTT CASSYLPAGENSPLHF TRBV6-5 - TRBJ1-6 -
TGTGCCAGCAGCTTATCGGGGGGTCTGAACACCGGGGAGCTGTTTTTT CASSLSGGLNTGELFF TRBV11-3 - TRBJ2-2 TRBD2
TGTGCCAGCTCCCTGGGGCCCAAGGGGAATTCACCCCTCCACTTT CASSLGPKGNSPLHF TRBV2 - TRBJ1-6 -
TGTGCCAGCAGCAAAGAAAACGGTGAGAGGCAGCCCCAGCATTTT CASSKENGERQPQHF TRBV21-1 - TRBJ1-5 -
TGTGCCAGCAGCTTGGATGGGACAGGCCTTAATGAAAAACTGTTTTTT CASSLDGTGLNEKLFF TRBV5-8 - TRBJ1-4 TRBD1
TGTGCCAGCACCCGGACAGGGGGCCTCAACACTGAAGCTTTCTTT CASTRTGGLNTEAFF TRBV4-2 - TRBJ1-1 TRBD1
TGTGCCAGTAGTAAACGGATAAGGGACTGGGAAGTTAGCGGGAATTACTCCTACAATGAGCAGTTCTTC CASSKRIRDWEVSGNYSYNEQFF TRBV19 few TRBJ2-1 TRBD2
TGTGCCAGCAGCTCACTAGCGGGGGAACTTGCAGAGACCCAGTACTTC CASSSLAGELAETQYF TRBV5-6 - TRBJ2-5 TRBD2
TGTGCCAGCAGCCAAGATACGGCGGGGGGGTCCTACAATGAGCAGTTCTTC CASSQDTAGGSYNEQFF TRBV4-2 - TRBJ2-1 TRBD2
TGTGCCAGCAGTTGGGCCCAACGGGGGGGCGAAGAGACCCAGTACTTC CASSWAQRGGEETQYF TRBV6-2/TRBV6-3 - TRBJ2-5 TRBD2
TGCGCCAGCAGCCAAGACAGGGGATACGGCTACACCTTC CASSQDRGYGYTF TRBV4-3 - TRBJ1-2 -